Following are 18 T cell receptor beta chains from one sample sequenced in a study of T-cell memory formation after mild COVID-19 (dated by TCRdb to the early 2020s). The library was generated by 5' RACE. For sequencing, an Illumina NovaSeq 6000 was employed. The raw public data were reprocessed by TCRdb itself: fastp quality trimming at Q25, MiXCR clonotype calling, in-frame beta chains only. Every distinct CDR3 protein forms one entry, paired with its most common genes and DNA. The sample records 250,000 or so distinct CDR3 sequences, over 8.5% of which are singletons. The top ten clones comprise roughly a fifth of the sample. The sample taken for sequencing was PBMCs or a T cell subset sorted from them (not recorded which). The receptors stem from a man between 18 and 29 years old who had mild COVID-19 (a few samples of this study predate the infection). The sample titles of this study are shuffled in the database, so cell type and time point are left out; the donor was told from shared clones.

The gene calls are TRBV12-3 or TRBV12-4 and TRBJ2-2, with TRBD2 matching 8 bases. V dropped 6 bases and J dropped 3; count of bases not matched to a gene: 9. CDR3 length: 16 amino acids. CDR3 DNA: TGTGCCAGCAGCAGAGACACGGGGGGGGACACCGGGGAGCTGTTTTTT. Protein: CASSRDTGGDTGELFF.

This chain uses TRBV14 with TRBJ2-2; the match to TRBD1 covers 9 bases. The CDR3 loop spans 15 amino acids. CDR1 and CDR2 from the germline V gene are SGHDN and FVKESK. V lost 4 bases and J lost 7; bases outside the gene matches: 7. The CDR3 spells CASSPGTGYFGELFF. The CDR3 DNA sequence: TGTGCCAGCAGCCCCGGGACAGGGTATTTCGGGGAGCTGTTTTTT.

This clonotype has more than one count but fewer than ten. This CDR3 reads CATSRGGQGPISYEQYF. In nucleotides, the CDR3 is TGTGCCACCAGCAGAGGGGGACAGGGTCCGATTTCCTACGAGCAGTACTTC. V gene TRBV15 combines with J gene TRBJ2-7, with 9 bases identical to TRBD1. After removal of 1 base from V and 1 base from J, the junction contained 8 bases not matched to a gene. The germline gives CDR1 LNHNV, CDR2 YYDKDF (reference sequence). The CDR3 has 17 amino acids.

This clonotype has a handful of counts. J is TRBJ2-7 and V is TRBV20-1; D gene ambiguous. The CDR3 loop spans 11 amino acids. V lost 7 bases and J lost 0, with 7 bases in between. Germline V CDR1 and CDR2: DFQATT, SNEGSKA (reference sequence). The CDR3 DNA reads TGCAGTGGAGAAAGCTCCTACGAGCAGTACTTC. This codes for CSGESSYEQYF.

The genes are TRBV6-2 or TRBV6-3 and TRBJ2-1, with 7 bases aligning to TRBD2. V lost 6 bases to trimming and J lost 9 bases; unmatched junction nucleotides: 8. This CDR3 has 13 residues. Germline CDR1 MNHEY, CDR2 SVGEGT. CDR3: CASRPGLMFEQFF. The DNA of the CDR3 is TGTGCCAGCAGGCCGGGACTAATGTTTGAGCAGTTCTTC.

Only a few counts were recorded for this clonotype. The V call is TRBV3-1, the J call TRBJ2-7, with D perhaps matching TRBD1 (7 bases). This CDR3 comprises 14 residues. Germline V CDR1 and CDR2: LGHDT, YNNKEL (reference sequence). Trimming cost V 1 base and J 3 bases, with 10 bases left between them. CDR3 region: CASSQGQGGYEQYF. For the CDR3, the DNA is TGTGCCAGCAGCCAAGGACAGGGAGGCTACGAGCAGTACTTC.

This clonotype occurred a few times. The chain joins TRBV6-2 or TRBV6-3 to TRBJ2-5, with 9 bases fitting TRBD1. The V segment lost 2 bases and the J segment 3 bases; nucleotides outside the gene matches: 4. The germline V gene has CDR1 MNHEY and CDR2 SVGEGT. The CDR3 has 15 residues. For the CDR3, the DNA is TGTGCCAGCAGTTACCCGGGACAGGGTGAAGAGACCCAGTACTTC. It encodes CASSYPGQGEETQYF.

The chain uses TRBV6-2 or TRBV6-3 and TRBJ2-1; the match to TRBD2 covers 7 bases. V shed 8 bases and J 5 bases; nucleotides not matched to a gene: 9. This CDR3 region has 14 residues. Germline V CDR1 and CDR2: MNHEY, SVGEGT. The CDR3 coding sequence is TGTGCCAGCGGCAGATGGGGGGGGGACAATGAGCAGTTCTTC. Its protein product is CASGRWGGDNEQFF.

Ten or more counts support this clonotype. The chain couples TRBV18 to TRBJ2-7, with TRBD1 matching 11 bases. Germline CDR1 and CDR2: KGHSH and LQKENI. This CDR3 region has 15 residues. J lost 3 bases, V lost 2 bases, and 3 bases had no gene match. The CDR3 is CASSPTGQGGYEQYF. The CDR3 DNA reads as TGTGCCAGCTCACCAACGGGACAGGGGGGCTACGAGCAGTACTTC.

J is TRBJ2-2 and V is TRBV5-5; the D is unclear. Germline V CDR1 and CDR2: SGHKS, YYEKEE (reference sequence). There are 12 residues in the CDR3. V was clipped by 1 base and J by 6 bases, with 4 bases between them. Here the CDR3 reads CASSLWAGELFF. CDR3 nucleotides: TGTGCCAGCAGCTTGTGGGCCGGGGAGCTGTTTTTT.

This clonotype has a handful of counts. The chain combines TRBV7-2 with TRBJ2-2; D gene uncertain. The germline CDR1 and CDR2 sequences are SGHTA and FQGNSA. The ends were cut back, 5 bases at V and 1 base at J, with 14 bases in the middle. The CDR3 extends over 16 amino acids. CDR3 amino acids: CASSPILAGNTGELFF. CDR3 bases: TGTGCCAGCAGCCCGATATTGGCAGGGAACACCGGGGAGCTGTTTTTT. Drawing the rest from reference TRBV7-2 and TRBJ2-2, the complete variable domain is GAGVSQSPSNKVTEKGKDVELRCDPISGHTALYWYRQSLGQGLEFLIYFQGNSAPDKSGLPSDRFSAERTGGSVSTLTIQRTQQEDSAVYLCASSPILAGNTGELFFGEGSRLTVL.

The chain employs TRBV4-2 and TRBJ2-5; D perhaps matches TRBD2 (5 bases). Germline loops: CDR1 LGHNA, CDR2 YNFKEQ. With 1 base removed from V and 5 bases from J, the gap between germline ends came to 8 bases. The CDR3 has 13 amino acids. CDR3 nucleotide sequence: TGTGCCAGCAGCCAAGGGGAGTGGGAGACCCAGTACTTC. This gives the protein CASSQGEWETQYF.

CDR3 protein: CASSQGTGGRKQYF. The CDR3 DNA follows: TGTGCCAGCAGCCAAGGGACAGGGGGACGGAAACAGTACTTC. The gene calls are TRBV3-1 and TRBJ2-7; 10 bases match TRBD1. V shed 1 base and J 10 bases; nucleotides not matched to a gene: 7. The CDR3 sequence is 14 residues long. The germline CDR1 and CDR2 sequences are LGHDT and YNNKEL (reference sequence).

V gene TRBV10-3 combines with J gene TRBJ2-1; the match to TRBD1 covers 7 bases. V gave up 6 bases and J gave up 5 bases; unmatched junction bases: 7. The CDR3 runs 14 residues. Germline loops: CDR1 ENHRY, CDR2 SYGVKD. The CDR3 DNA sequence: TGTGCCATCAGAGATACTAGGGGGCACAATGAGCAGTTCTTC. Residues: CAIRDTRGHNEQFF.

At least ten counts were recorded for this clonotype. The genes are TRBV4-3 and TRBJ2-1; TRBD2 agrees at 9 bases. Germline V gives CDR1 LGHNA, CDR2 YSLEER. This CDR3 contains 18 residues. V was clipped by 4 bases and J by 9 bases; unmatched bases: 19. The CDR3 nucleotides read TGCGCCAGCAGCCCCCATGGAGGGTCGCGGGGGGGCCGGGTTGAGCAGTTCTTC. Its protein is CASSPHGGSRGGRVEQFF.

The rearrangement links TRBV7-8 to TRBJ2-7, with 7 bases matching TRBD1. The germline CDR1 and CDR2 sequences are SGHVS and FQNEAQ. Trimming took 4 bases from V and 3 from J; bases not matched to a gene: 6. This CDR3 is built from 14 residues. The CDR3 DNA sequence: TGTGCCAGCAGCTCCCGACAGGGCCGCTACGAGCAGTACTTC. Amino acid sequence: CASSSRQGRYEQYF.

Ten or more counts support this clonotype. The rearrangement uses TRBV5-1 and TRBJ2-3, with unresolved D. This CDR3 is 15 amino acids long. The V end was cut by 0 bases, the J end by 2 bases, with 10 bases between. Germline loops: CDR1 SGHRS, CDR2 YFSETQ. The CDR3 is CASSLGTLDTDTQYF. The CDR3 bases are TGCGCCAGCAGCTTGGGAACCCTAGACACAGATACGCAGTATTTT.

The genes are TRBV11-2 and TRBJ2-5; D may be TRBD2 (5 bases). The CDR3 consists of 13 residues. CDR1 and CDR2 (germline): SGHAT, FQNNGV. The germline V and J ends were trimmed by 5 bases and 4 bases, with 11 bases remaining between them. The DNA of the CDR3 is TGTGCCAGCAGCGCGGACTCCAGAGAGACCCAGTACTTC. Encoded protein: CASSADSRETQYF.